This TCR beta chain came from a study of T cell changes during pregnancy in multiple sclerosis. TCRdb's copy holds only in-frame clones and misses some; the assay was immunoSEQ multiplex PCR. The table has tens of thousands of clones, almost 95% seen once. The TCR comes from a female donor with multiple sclerosis, enrolled in a pregnancy study. The sequencing here drew on peripheral blood, taken after pregnancy.

Here the CDR3 reads CASSSGQGVNGYTF. Here the CDR3 DNA reads TGTGCCAGCAGCTCCGGACAGGGGGTCAATGGCTACACCTTC. The gene calls are TRBV7-2 and TRBJ1-2; TRBD1 matches 10 bases. CDR3 length: 14 residues. Germline V CDR1 and CDR2: SGHTA, FQGNSA. Trimming removed 4 bases from V and 6 bases from J; junction bases left unmatched: 5.